This TCR beta chain was documented in a study of blood T cell repertoires in COVID-19. Data came from immunoSEQ multiplex PCR; TCRdb stores just in-frame clones and leaves some out. The table has just over 250,000 clones, around nine tenths seen once. The CDR3 sequence is 14 residues long. V shed 4 bases and J 5 bases; nucleotides not matched to a gene: 4. Germline loops: CDR1 SGHRS, CDR2 YFSETQ. The TCR comes from a man in his forties or fifties who had recovered from COVID-19. The chain has TRBV5-1 and TRBJ2-2; 8 nucleotides line up with TRBD2. The sequencing input was peripheral blood. The CDR3 loop reads CASSSGSLTGELFF. DNA of the CDR3: TGCGCCAGCAGCAGCGGGAGTTTAACCGGGGAGCTGTTTTTT.